Each of the 6 T cell receptor beta chains below was sequenced from the same sample in a study of blood T cell repertoires in COVID-19. TCRdb's copy holds only in-frame clones and misses some; the assay was immunoSEQ multiplex PCR. The data contain 250,000 to 300,000 clones, around 90% of them singletons. Sequenced: peripheral blood. The receptor source for this set is a woman aged 40 to 49 who had recovered from COVID-19.

The J gene is TRBJ2-7, the V gene TRBV28, with D tentatively TRBD2 (5 bases). The CDR3 loop spans 13 amino acids. Germline CDR1 reads MDHEN; CDR2 reads SYDVKM. The V end was cut by 6 bases, the J end by 11 bases, with 20 bases between. Here the CDR3 reads CASSPARRPSEYF. The DNA of the CDR3 is TGTGCCAGCAGCCCAGCGCGGAGGCCCTCTGAGTACTTC.

The DNA of the CDR3 is TGTGCCAGCAGCCCTGGGACAGCTCCGAGCAATCAGCCCCAGCATTTT. This encodes CASSPGTAPSNQPQHF. The V and J genes are TRBV28 and TRBJ1-5; TRBD1 matches 7 bases. V shed 6 bases, J shed 1 base, and the junction held 9 bases outside the gene matches. This CDR3 spans 16 amino acids. CDR1 is MDHEN and CDR2 is SYDVKM in the germline V gene.

This clone has a single count. The chain employs TRBV11-2 and TRBJ1-1; 8 nucleotides line up with TRBD1. This CDR3 region has 18 residues. The V gene end was trimmed by 3 bases and the J gene end by 5 bases; junction bases not matched to a gene: 17. Germline V gene sequence: CDR1 SGHAT, CDR2 FQNNGV. DNA for the CDR3: TGTGCCAGCAGCTTCGGTTTTGAGGACAGGGATTATAGGACTGAAGCTTTCTTT. Translation: CASSFGFEDRDYRTEAFF.

This clone was counted only a few times. J is TRBJ1-2 and V is TRBV18; perhaps TRBD1 as D (5 bases). From germline, CDR1 is KGHSH and CDR2 LQKENI. V gave up 11 bases and J gave up 7 bases, with 29 bases separating them. The CDR3 consists of 16 residues. The CDR3 is CAGGGDQRGRGLGYTF. In DNA, the CDR3 is TGTGCCGGCGGAGGCGACCAGCGTGGACGGGGACTTGGCTACACCTTC.

The V and J genes are TRBV3-1 (or the pseudogene TRBV3-2) and TRBJ1-2; D not certain. The V end lost 0 bases, the J end lost 1 base, and 18 bases lay between the germline ends. Looked up from germline, CDR1 is LGHDT and CDR2 is YNNKEL (reference sequence). The CDR3 has 18 amino acids. In DNA form, the CDR3 reads TGTGCCAGCAGCCAAGACCTCCGGACTAGTGGAGTTAACTATGGCTACACCTTC. Encoded protein: CASSQDLRTSGVNYGYTF.

The genes are TRBV2 and TRBJ2-1; 9 bases are a match to TRBD1. The CDR3 has 14 residues. The trim removed 5 bases at V and 6 bases at J, leaving 5 bases unmatched. Germline lookup yields CDR1 SNHLY and CDR2 FYNNEI. DNA of the CDR3: TGTGCCAGCAGTAAGGACAGGGGAGGCAATGAGCAGTTCTTC. Protein sequence: CASSKDRGGNEQFF.